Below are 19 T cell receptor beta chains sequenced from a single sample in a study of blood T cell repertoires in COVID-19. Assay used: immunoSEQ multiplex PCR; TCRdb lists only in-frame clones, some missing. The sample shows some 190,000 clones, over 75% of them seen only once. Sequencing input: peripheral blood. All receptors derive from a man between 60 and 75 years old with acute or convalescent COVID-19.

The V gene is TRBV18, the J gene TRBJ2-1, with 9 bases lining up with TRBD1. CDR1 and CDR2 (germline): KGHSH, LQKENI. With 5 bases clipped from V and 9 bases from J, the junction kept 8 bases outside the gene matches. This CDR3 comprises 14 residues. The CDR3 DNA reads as TGTGCCAGCTCAAGGACAGGGGAATTGGGTGAGCAGTTCTTC. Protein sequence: CASSRTGELGEQFF.

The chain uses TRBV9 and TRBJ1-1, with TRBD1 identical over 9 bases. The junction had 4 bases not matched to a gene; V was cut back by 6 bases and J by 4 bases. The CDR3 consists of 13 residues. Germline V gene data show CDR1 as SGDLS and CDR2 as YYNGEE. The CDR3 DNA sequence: TGTGCCAGCAACAGGGGGCTCGGCACTGAAGCTTTCTTT. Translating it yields CASNRGLGTEAFF.

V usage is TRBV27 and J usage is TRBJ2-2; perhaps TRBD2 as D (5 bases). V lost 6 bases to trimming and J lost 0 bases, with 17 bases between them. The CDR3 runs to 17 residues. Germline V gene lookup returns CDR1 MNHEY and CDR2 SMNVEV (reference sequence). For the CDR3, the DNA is TGTGCCAGCAGATCTAGGATAGCGTCGACGAACACCGGGGAGCTGTTTTTT. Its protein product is CASRSRIASTNTGELFF.

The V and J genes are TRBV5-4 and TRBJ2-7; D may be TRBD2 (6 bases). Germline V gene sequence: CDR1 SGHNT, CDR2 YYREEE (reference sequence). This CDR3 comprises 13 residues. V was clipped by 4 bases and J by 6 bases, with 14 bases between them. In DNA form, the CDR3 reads TGTGCCAGCAGCGCTACTAGCACATCCGAGCAGTACTTC. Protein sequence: CASSATSTSEQYF.

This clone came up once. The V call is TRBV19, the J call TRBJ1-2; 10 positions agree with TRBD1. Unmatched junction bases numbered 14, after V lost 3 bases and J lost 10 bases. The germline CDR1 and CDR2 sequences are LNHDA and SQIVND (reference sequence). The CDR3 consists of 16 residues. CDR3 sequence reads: CASSIIGTGAQSAYTF. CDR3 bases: TGTGCCAGTAGTATCATCGGGACAGGGGCCCAGAGTGCCTACACCTTC. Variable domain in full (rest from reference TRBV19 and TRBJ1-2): DGGITQSPKYLFRKEGQNVTLSCEQNLNHDAMYWYRQDPGQGLRLIYYSQIVNDFQKGDIAEGYSVSREKKESFPLTVTSAQKNPTAFYLCASSIIGTGAQSAYTFGSGTRLTVV.

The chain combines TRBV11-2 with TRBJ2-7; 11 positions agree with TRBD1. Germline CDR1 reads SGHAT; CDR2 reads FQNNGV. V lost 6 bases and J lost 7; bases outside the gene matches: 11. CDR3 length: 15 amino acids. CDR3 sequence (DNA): TGTGCCAGCAGAACCCAAGGACAGGGGGCGGGGGAGCAGTACTTC. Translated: CASRTQGQGAGEQYF.

The CDR3 DNA is TGCGCCAGCAGCCACGGGGTCAGCTCAACTAATGAAAAACTGTTTTTT. Amino acid sequence: CASSHGVSSTNEKLFF. The rearrangement joins TRBV4-1 to TRBJ1-4, with unresolved D. Trimming took off 3 bases at V and 0 bases at J, with 11 bases between the two ends. CDR1 and CDR2 from the germline V gene are MGHRA and YSYEKL. The CDR3 spans 16 residues.

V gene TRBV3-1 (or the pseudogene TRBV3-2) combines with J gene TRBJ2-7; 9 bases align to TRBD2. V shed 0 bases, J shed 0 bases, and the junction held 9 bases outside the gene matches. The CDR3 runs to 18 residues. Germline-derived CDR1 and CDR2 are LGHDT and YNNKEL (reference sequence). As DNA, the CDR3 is TGTGCCAGCAGCCAAGAGGGGGCTAGCGGGAATGCCTCCTACGAGCAGTACTTC. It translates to CASSQEGASGNASYEQYF.

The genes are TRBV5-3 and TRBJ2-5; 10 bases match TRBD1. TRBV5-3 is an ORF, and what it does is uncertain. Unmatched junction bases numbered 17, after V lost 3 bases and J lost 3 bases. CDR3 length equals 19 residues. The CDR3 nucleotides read TGTGCCAGAAGCTCCCCCCGGGACAGGGGAGCGGTTGGAAAAGAGACCCAGTACTTC. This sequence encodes CARSSPRDRGAVGKETQYF.

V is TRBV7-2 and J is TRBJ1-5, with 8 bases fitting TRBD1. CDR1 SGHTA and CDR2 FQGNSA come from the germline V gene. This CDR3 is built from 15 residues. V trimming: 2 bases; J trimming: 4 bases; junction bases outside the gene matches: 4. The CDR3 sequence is CASSLSQGANQPQHF. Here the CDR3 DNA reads TGTGCCAGCAGCTTAAGTCAGGGGGCTAATCAGCCCCAGCATTTT.

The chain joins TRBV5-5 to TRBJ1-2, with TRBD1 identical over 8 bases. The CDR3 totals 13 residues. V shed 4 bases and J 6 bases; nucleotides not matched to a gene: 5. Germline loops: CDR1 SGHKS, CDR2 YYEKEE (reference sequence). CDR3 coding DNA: TGTGCCAGCAGCGGTACAGGGGGAGATGGCTACACCTTC. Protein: CASSGTGGDGYTF.

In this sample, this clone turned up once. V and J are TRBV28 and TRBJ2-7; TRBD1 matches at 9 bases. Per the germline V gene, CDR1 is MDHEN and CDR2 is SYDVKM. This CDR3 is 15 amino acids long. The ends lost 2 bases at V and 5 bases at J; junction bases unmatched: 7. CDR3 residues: CASSLTGTGRNEQYF. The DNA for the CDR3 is TGTGCCAGCAGTTTAACCGGGACAGGGCGCAACGAGCAGTACTTC.

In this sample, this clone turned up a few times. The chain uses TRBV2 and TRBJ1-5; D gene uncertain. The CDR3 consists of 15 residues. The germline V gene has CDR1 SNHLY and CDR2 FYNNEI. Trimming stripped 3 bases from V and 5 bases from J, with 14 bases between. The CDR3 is CASSDWAAGDQPQHF. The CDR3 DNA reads TGTGCCAGCAGTGATTGGGCGGCGGGAGATCAGCCCCAGCATTTT. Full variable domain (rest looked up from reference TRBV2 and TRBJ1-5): EPEVTQTPSHQVTQMGQEVILRCVPISNHLYFYWYRQILGQKVEFLVSFYNNEISEKSEIFDDQFSVERPDGSNFTLKIRSTKLEDSAMYFCASSDWAAGDQPQHFGDGTRLSIL.

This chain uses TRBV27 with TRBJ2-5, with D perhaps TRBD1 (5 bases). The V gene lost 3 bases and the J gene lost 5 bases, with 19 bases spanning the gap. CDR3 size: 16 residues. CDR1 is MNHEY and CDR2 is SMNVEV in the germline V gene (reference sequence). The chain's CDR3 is CASSLGRQSARETQYF. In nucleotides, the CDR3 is TGTGCCAGCAGTTTGGGCCGACAGTCGGCACGGGAGACCCAGTACTTC.

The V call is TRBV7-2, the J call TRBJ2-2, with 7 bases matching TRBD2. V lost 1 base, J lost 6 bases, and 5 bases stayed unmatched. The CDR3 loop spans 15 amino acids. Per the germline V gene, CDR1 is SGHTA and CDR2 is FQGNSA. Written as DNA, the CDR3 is TGTGCCAGCAGCTTAGGACTAGCTTTCCCCGGGGAGCTGTTTTTT. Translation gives CASSLGLAFPGELFF.

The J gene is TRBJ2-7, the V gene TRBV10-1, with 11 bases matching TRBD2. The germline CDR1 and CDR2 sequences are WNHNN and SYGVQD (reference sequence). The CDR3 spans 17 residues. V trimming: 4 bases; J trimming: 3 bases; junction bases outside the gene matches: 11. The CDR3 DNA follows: TGCGCCAGCAGTGTAAATGTAACTAGCGGGAGTTTCTACGAGCAGTACTTC. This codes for CASSVNVTSGSFYEQYF.

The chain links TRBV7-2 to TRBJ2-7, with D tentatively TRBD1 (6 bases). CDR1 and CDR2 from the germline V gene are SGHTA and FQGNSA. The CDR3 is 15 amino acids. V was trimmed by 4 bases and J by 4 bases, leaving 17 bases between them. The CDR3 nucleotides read TGTGCCAGCAGCTCCGCGCAGGGGTCAGGATACGAGCAGTACTTC. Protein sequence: CASSSAQGSGYEQYF.

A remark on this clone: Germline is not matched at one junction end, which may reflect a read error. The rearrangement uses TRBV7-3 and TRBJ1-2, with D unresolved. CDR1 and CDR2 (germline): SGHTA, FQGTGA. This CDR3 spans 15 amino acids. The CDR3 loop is CDSSPPVGVNYGYTF. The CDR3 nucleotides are TGTGACAGCAGCCCCCCCGTCGGGGTTAACTATGGCTACACCTTC.

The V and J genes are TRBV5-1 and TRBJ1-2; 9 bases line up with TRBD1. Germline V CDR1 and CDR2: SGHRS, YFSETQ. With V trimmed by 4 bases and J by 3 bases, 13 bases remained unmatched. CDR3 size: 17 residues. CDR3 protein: CASSNTGTGLVDYGYTF. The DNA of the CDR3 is TGCGCCAGCAGCAATACCGGGACAGGGCTCGTAGACTATGGCTACACCTTC.